The rows below give T cell receptor beta chains drawn from one sample of a study of blood T cell repertoires in COVID-19. The protocol was immunoSEQ multiplex PCR, while the TCRdb copy is restricted to in-frame clones and leaves out a portion. The sample yields about 200,000 clones, around 90% seen once. Sequencing was performed on PBMCs or T cells enriched from blood (not recorded which). All receptors come from a woman in her 30s who had recovered from COVID-19. CDR3s include the opening cysteine and the closing phenylalanine or tryptophan. A D gene is named only where the DNA matches it firmly. Some rows mark clone size as missing; the rest say once, few, many or name a class of expanded clone.

-	-	TRBV7-6	TRBJ2-7	CASSLAGVSYEQYF	TGTGCCAGCAGCTTAGCGGGAGTGTCCTACGAGCAGTACTTC
-	-	TRBV19	TRBJ1-3	CASSYDRYRGNTIYF	TGTGCCAGTAGCTACGACAGGTACAGGGGAAACACCATATATTTT
TRBD2	-	TRBV19	TRBJ2-7	CASSQQAELAGMQYF	TGTGCCAGTAGTCAACAAGCCGAACTAGCGGGTATGCAGTACTTC
TRBD1	-	TRBV6-1	TRBJ2-1	CASSDRTGPTQFYNEQFF	TGTGCCAGCAGTGATAGGACAGGGCCAACACAGTTCTACAATGAGCAGTTCTTC
-	-	TRBV18	TRBJ1-2	CASSPLDTQPYGYTF	TGTGCCAGCTCACCACTAGACACACAACCCTATGGCTACACCTTC
TRBD1	-	TRBV6-2/TRBV6-3	TRBJ1-2	CASSNSGQGLRGYTF	TGTGCCAGCAGTAATTCGGGACAGGGACTTCGTGGCTACACCTTC
-	once	TRBV6-2/TRBV6-3	TRBJ1-1	CASSYGTLNTEAFF	TGTGCCAGCAGTTACGGGACATTAAACACTGAAGCTTTCTTT
-	-	TRBV5-5	TRBJ2-6	CASSPTRTASTGANVLTF	TGTGCCAGCAGCCCCACTCGGACAGCAAGTACTGGGGCCAACGTCCTGACTTTC
-	-	TRBV15	TRBJ1-1	CATSRDLGYTEAFF	TGTGCCACCAGCAGAGATCTCGGGTATACTGAAGCTTTCTTT
-	once	TRBV15	TRBJ1-2	CATSREAGEIGYTF	TGTGCCACCAGCAGAGAGGCAGGGGAGATCGGCTACACCTTC
TRBD1	-	TRBV20-1	TRBJ1-4	CSGQGGEKLFF	TGCAGTGGACAGGGCGGTGAAAAACTGTTTTTT
TRBD2	-	TRBV6-5	TRBJ2-7	CASSYSAGTSLNEQYF	TGTGCCAGCAGTTATAGTGCCGGGACTAGCTTGAACGAGCAGTACTTC
-	once	TRBV15	TRBJ2-3	CATSRDVPGTDTQYF	TGTGCCACCAGCAGAGATGTCCCCGGGACAGATACGCAGTATTTT
TRBD1	-	TRBV7-9	TRBJ1-2	CASSGALTGAYGYTF	TGTGCCAGCAGCGGAGCATTAACAGGGGCATATGGCTACACCTTC
TRBD1	-	TRBV4-2	TRBJ1-2	CASNRDRGYGYTF	TGTGCCAGCAACCGGGACAGGGGATATGGCTACACCTTC
TRBD1	few	TRBV19	TRBJ1-3	CASSVPGQASSGNTIYF	TGTGCCAGTAGTGTCCCGGGACAGGCAAGCTCTGGAAACACCATATATTTT
-	-	TRBV25-1	TRBJ1-1	CASSAYTEAFF	TGTGCCAGCAGTGCTTACACTGAAGCTTTCTTT
TRBD2	-	TRBV5-1	TRBJ2-5	CASSLFGSGAQETQYF	TGCGCCAGCAGCTTGTTTGGTAGCGGGGCTCAAGAGACCCAGTACTTC
TRBD1	-	TRBV7-8	TRBJ1-2	CASSLAATGGDGYTF	TGTGCCAGCAGCTTAGCGGCGACAGGGGGCGATGGCTACACCTTC
TRBD1	-	TRBV4-1	TRBJ1-2	CASSQDLEGAEGYTF	TGCGCCAGCAGCCAAGATCTTGAGGGGGCTGAGGGCTACACCTTC
TRBD1	-	TRBV2	TRBJ1-2	CAGEGQASYGYTF	TGTGCCGGGGAAGGACAGGCAAGCTATGGCTACACCTTC
-	-	TRBV13	TRBJ2-1	CASRVSGFSYNEQFF	TGTGCCAGCAGGGTATCAGGGTTCTCCTACAATGAGCAGTTCTTC
-	-	TRBV29-1	TRBJ1-5	CSVEETDNQPQHF	TGCAGCGTTGAAGAAACAGACAATCAGCCCCAGCATTTT
-	-	TRBV7-2	TRBJ1-4	CASSLWGLATNEKLFF	TGTGCCAGCAGCCTTTGGGGGCTGGCAACTAATGAAAAACTGTTTTTT
TRBD1	-	TRBV4-1	TRBJ1-1	CASSQEAGGNTEAFF	TGCGCCAGCAGCCAAGAGGCAGGGGGGAACACTGAAGCTTTCTTT
-	-	TRBV2	TRBJ1-1	CASRELNTEAFF	TGTGCCAGCCGGGAACTGAACACTGAAGCTTTCTTT